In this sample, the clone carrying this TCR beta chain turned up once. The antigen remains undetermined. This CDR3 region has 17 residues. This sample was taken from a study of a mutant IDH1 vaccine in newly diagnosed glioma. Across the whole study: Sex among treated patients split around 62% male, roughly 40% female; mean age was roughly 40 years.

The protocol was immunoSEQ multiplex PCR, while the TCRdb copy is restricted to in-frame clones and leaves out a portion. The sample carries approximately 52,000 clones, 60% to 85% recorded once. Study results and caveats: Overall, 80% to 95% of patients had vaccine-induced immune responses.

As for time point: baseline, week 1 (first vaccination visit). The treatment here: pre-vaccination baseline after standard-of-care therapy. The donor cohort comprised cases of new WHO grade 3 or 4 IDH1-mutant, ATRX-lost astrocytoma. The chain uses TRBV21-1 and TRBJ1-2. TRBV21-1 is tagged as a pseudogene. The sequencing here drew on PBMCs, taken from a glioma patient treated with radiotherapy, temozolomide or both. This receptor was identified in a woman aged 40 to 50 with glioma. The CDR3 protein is CASSKKWRFETNYGYTF. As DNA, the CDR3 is TGTGCCAGCAGCAAAAAGTGGAGATTCGAAACTAACTATGGCTACACCTTC.